Shown below are 14 T cell receptor beta chains from a single sample sequenced in a study of human T cells and chemical hapten exposure. TCRdb recomputed calls from the RACE reads with MiXCR, one row per CDR3 protein. The data contain roughly 260,000 distinct CDR3 sequences, around 9.3% of them seen just once; the ten biggest clones take up approximately 2.3%. Time point denoted: pre-sensitization, week 0. Treatment defined: therapeutic diphenylcyclopropenone sensitization with weekly scalp DPC. The material sequenced was whole blood, taken in connection with sensitization to the hapten diphenylcyclopropenone (DPC). The receptor set was obtained from a woman aged 40 to 50 with alopecia areata. Some clones in this sample may be carry-over from other donors' samples.

This clonotype was observed a few times. The chain recombines TRBV27 with TRBJ2-1, with D unresolved. The V gene's germline CDR1 is MNHEY and CDR2 SMNVEV (reference sequence). V was pared by 6 bases and J by 4 bases, with 13 bases between. The CDR3 contains 14 residues. The CDR3 sequence is CASSAPPAYNEQFF. The DNA for the CDR3 is TGTGCCAGCAGCGCCCCCCCGGCATACAATGAGCAGTTCTTC.

This CDR3 is CASSPRNLPNSPLHF. The CDR3 DNA follows: TGTGCCAGCAGCCCACGGAACCTCCCAAATTCACCCCTCCACTTT. This chain links TRBV7-9 with TRBJ1-6; D is unresolved. V was trimmed by 5 bases and J by 7 bases, leaving 15 bases between them. This CDR3 region has 15 residues. The germline CDR1 and CDR2 sequences are SEHNR and FQNEAQ (reference sequence). Together with reference TRBV7-9 and TRBJ1-6, the CDR3 gives the full variable domain: DTGVSQNPRHKITKRGQNVTFRCDPISEHNRLYWYRQTLGQGPEFLTYFQNEAQLEKSRLLSDRFSAERPKGSFSTLEIQRTEQGDSAMYLCASSPRNLPNSPLHFGNGTRLTVT.

This clonotype was seen only a few times. The chain joins TRBV24-1 to TRBJ1-5, with D possibly TRBD1 on 5 matching bases. Germline values: CDR1 KGHDR, CDR2 SFDVKD. The CDR3 has 13 amino acids. V shed 9 bases and J shed 3 bases, with 11 bases lying between them. Here the CDR3 DNA reads TGTGCCACCCAGACAGCTCTCAATCAGCCCCAGCATTTT. Its translation is CATQTALNQPQHF.

The chain employs TRBV11-2 and TRBJ1-4, with D tentatively TRBD1 (5 bases). V lost 6 bases to trimming and J lost 5 bases, with 10 bases between them. Germline lookup yields CDR1 SGHAT and CDR2 FQNNGV. This CDR3 has 13 amino acids. As DNA, the CDR3 is TGTGCCAGCAGACGGGGGTTAAATGAAAAACTGTTTTTT. Its protein is CASRRGLNEKLFF.

This clonotype was observed at least ten times. The chain employs TRBV28 and TRBJ2-2; D may be TRBD1 (6 bases). CDR3 length: 16 amino acids. V dropped 7 bases and J dropped 3 bases, with 18 bases sitting between them. Germline values: CDR1 MDHEN, CDR2 SYDVKM. The CDR3 sequence: CASKVTGAGDTGELFF. In DNA form, the CDR3 reads TGTGCCAGCAAGGTTACCGGGGCAGGGGACACCGGGGAGCTGTTTTTT.

The chain couples TRBV7-8 to TRBJ2-3, with 8 bases lining up with TRBD2. This CDR3 has 14 residues. The V and J ends lost 0 bases and 4 bases, in that order; junction bases with no gene match: 0. CDR1 and CDR2 from the germline V gene are SGHVS and FQNEAQ. CDR3 DNA sequence: TGTGCCAGCAGCTTAGCGCGGGGGGCAGATACGCAGTATTTT. Protein: CASSLARGADTQYF.

V gene TRBV5-1 combines with J gene TRBJ2-4; TRBD2 aligns across 12 bases. The germline V gene encodes CDR1 SGHRS and CDR2 YFSETQ. Trimming cost V 5 bases and J 1 base; bases outside gene matches: 1. CDR3 length: 15 amino acids. In DNA, the CDR3 is TGCGCCAGCAGGCTAGCGGGAGGGGCCAAAAACATTCAGTACTTC. As protein: CASRLAGGAKNIQYF.

This clonotype was seen only a few times. The chain has TRBV6-1 and TRBJ2-7; D not resolved. V was pared by 7 bases and J by 5 bases, with 12 bases between. Germline CDR1 is MNHNS and CDR2 is SASEGT. CDR3 size: 12 residues. The CDR3 is CASTPSWDEQYF. CDR3 sequence (DNA): TGTGCCAGCACCCCCTCGTGGGACGAGCAGTACTTC.

The chain joins TRBV6-1 to TRBJ1-1, with 8 bases aligning to TRBD1. CDR3 length: 13 amino acids. The germline CDR1 and CDR2 sequences are MNHNS and SASEGT. J gave up 5 bases and V 8 bases, and 7 bases lay outside the gene matches. The CDR3 DNA is TGTGCCAGCCTCGACAGGGGATGGACTGAAGCTTTCTTT. Translation gives CASLDRGWTEAFF.

The CDR3 DNA is TGTGCCTGGAGTGCTAAGACTAGCGGGAGTTACGAGCAGTACTTC. It translates to CAWSAKTSGSYEQYF. V gene TRBV30 combines with J gene TRBJ2-7, with 12 bases fitting TRBD2. The V gene end was trimmed by 1 base and the J gene end by 4 bases; junction bases not matched to a gene: 5. This CDR3 is 15 amino acids long. Per germline, CDR1 GTSNPN and CDR2 SVGIG (reference sequence).

The chain carries TRBV20-1 and TRBJ2-7; D possibly matches TRBD1 or TRBD2 (5 bases each). Trimming took off 1 base at V and 2 bases at J, with 15 bases between the two ends. The CDR3 contains 15 residues. Germline CDR1 DFQATT, CDR2 SNEGSKA (reference sequence). DNA for the CDR3: TGCAGTGCTAGAGGTCTCGGGACGGTTACCTACGAGCAGTACTTC. It codes for CSARGLGTVTYEQYF.

This clonotype was detected a few times. The rearrangement joins TRBV14 to TRBJ2-3; D call uncertain. V lost 1 base and J 7 bases, leaving 6 bases between the germline ends. The CDR3 is 12 amino acids. Germline-derived CDR1 and CDR2 are SGHDN and FVKESK. CDR3: CASSQVTHTQYF. The CDR3 DNA sequence: TGTGCCAGCAGCCAAGTAACGCATACGCAGTATTTT.

A remark on this clonotype: This could be a read error, since a much larger clone is one nucleotide away. The genes are TRBV5-1 and TRBJ1-2; TRBD1 matches 11 bases. The CDR3 loop spans 15 amino acids. CDR1 and CDR2 (germline): SGHRS, YFSETQ. The CDR3 reads CASSLAGQGASGNTF. The CDR3, as DNA: TGCGCCAGCAGCTTGGCCGGACAGGGGGCATCTGGCAACACCTTC.

In DNA, the CDR3 is TGTGCCAGCTCACCACAGGATAATGCGGGGGAGCAGTACTTC. Translating gives CASSPQDNAGEQYF. The rearrangement links TRBV18 to TRBJ2-7; a possible D gene is TRBD2 (6 bases). The CDR3 is made up of 14 amino acids. Trimming took 1 base from V and 7 from J, leaving 14 bases between them. Germline V gene sequence: CDR1 KGHSH, CDR2 LQKENI.